The source of this T cell receptor (beta chain) is a study of cytomegalovirus exposure and HLA in healthy donors. Study-level information: Unique TCR beta sequences numbering over 100 million came from some 200 million T cells in an earlier analysis.

Germline V gene lookup returns CDR1 MGHDK and CDR2 SYGVNS. The CDR3 contains 15 residues. Trimming took 3 bases from V and 4 from J; bases not matched to a gene: 3. Regarding the study as a whole: It was reported that the classifier diagnosed cytomegalovirus status with high specificity and sensitivity in both the original and validation cohorts. In a later analysis, at a false discovery rate of 0.05, over 15,000 TCR beta sequences matched HLA alleles.

PCR was performed using 60 Vbeta and 13 Jbeta primers. Per the original data handling: As a later analysis found, there were about 80 million unique TCR beta chains, of which some 10 million were shared. Sequencing used immunoSEQ multiplex PCR; TCRdb keeps in-frame clones, though not all of them. For V, J and clone size, that table is used; D and trimming come from the DNA. The sample holds around 99,000 clones, around 77% seen once. To note about this clone: What it binds is unknown.

This chain uses TRBV25-1 with TRBJ2-5; 12 bases line up with TRBD2. The specimen sequenced was PBMCs. The TCR comes from a man between 35 and 55 years old in good health and CMV-seronegative. The chain's CDR3 is CASSDLAGGPETQYF. The CDR3 nucleotides are TGTGCCAGCAGTGACCTAGCGGGGGGGCCAGAGACCCAGTACTTC. The whole variable domain, remainder taken from reference TRBV25-1 and TRBJ2-5, is EADIYQTPRYLVIGTGKKITLECSQTMGHDKMYWYQQDPGMELHLIHYSYGVNSTEKGDLSSESTVSRIRTEHFPLTLESARPSHTSQYLCASSDLAGGPETQYFGPGTRLLVL.